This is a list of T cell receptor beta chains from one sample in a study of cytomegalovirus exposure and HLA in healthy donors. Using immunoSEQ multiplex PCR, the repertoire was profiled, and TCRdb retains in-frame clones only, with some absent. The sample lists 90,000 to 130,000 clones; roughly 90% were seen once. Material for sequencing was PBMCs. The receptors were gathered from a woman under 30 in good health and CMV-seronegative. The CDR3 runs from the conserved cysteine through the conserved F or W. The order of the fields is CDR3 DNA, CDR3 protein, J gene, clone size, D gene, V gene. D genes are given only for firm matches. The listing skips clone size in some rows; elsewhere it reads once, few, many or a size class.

cdr3_nt: TGTGCCAGCAGTGAAATAGGACAGGGGGCGTTCAATGAGCAGTTCTTC
cdr3_aa: CASSEIGQGAFNEQFF
j_call: TRBJ2-1
clone_size: -
d_call: TRBD1
v_call: TRBV6-1

cdr3_nt: TGTGCCAGTAGTCCCCAATCTGGGAGGGGCGAAAAACTGTTTTTT
cdr3_aa: CASSPQSGRGEKLFF
j_call: TRBJ1-4
clone_size: few
d_call: -
v_call: TRBV19

cdr3_nt: TGTGCCAGCACCCCCCGAGGAGGGAGAAGCTACACCTTC
cdr3_aa: CASTPRGGRSYTF
j_call: TRBJ1-2
clone_size: -
d_call: -
v_call: TRBV6-5

cdr3_nt: TGCAGCGCCCCGTACCAAGAGACCCAGTACTTC
cdr3_aa: CSAPYQETQYF
j_call: TRBJ2-5
clone_size: -
d_call: -
v_call: TRBV29-1

cdr3_nt: TGTGCCAGCAGTTACATGGGACAGGGAAATCAGCCCCAGCATTTT
cdr3_aa: CASSYMGQGNQPQHF
j_call: TRBJ1-5
clone_size: -
d_call: TRBD1
v_call: TRBV28

cdr3_nt: TGTGCCAGCAGCTTGGATCCCCGTGGCTACACCTTC
cdr3_aa: CASSLDPRGYTF
j_call: TRBJ1-2
clone_size: -
d_call: -
v_call: TRBV5-4

cdr3_nt: TGCAGCGTTGATAAGCGGGAGGGCCGGTGGAGTGAGCAGTTCTTC
cdr3_aa: CSVDKREGRWSEQFF
j_call: TRBJ2-1
clone_size: -
d_call: TRBD2
v_call: TRBV29-1

cdr3_nt: TGTGCCAGCAGCGTATCCAGCGGGGGTAGCACAGATACGCAGTATTTT
cdr3_aa: CASSVSSGGSTDTQYF
j_call: TRBJ2-3
clone_size: -
d_call: TRBD2
v_call: TRBV9

cdr3_nt: TGTGCCAGCAGTATACAGGGGGCGGGAAACACCATATATTTT
cdr3_aa: CASSIQGAGNTIYF
j_call: TRBJ1-3
clone_size: -
d_call: TRBD1
v_call: TRBV5-4

cdr3_nt: TGTGCCAGCAGCTTCACTATAGCGGGGGAAGAGACCCAGTACTTC
cdr3_aa: CASSFTIAGEETQYF
j_call: TRBJ2-5
clone_size: -
d_call: TRBD2
v_call: TRBV7-6

cdr3_nt: TGTGCCAGCAGCCGGTCGGCAGGGGGAAGAGATACGCAGTATTTT
cdr3_aa: CASSRSAGGRDTQYF
j_call: TRBJ2-3
clone_size: -
d_call: TRBD1
v_call: TRBV7-3

cdr3_nt: TGTGCCAGCCAGCCCCGGACAGGAGGCGCCTACAATGAGCAGTTCTTC
cdr3_aa: CASQPRTGGAYNEQFF
j_call: TRBJ2-1
clone_size: once
d_call: TRBD1
v_call: TRBV2

cdr3_nt: TGCAGCGTTGCGGTGTCGAGTGAGCAGTTCTTC
cdr3_aa: CSVAVSSEQFF
j_call: TRBJ2-1
clone_size: -
d_call: -
v_call: TRBV29-1

cdr3_nt: TGTGCCAGCAGCGGGGACAGCCTCACTGAAGCTTTCTTT
cdr3_aa: CASSGDSLTEAFF
j_call: TRBJ1-1
clone_size: -
d_call: TRBD1
v_call: TRBV9

cdr3_nt: TGTGCCACCAGCAGAGGGACAGCCTCCTACGAGCAGTACTTC
cdr3_aa: CATSRGTASYEQYF
j_call: TRBJ2-7
clone_size: -
d_call: -
v_call: TRBV15

cdr3_nt: TGTGCCAGCTCAAGGGGCAGTCAGAACACTGAAGCTTTCTTT
cdr3_aa: CASSRGSQNTEAFF
j_call: TRBJ1-1
clone_size: -
d_call: -
v_call: TRBV18